This entry concerns a single TCR beta chain. What it recognizes is unknown. Method: immunoSEQ multiplex PCR; TCRdb's copy keeps in-frame clones and lacks some. The data hold some 86,000 clones, with 80% observed a single time. These data originate in a study of T cell responses to AZD1222 COVID-19 vaccine. Study results and limitations: Among vaccine-associated CD4 TCRs, coverage spanned spike, with dominance at 160-218 and 743-854. Nearly half of spike-specific TCRs reportedly target unmutated variant regions. Clonal diversity may have been underestimated in mostly white British donors.

The germline gives CDR1 LGHDT, CDR2 YNNKEL (reference sequence). The CDR3 consists of 19 residues. With 1 base removed from V and 0 bases from J, the gap between germline ends came to 16 bases. This chain uses TRBV3-1 (or the pseudogene TRBV3-2) with TRBJ2-6; D might be TRBD1 (5 bases). This clonotype originated in an adult in good health. The specimen was peripheral blood, collected on day 0 of AZD1222 vaccination. The CDR3 DNA reads as TGTGCCAGCAGCCAAGTCAGGGCAGGTACATCCTCTGGGGCCAACGTCCTGACTTTC. Translating it yields CASSQVRAGTSSGANVLTF.